These T cell receptor beta chains were read from a single sample in a study of beta chain features in type 1 diabetes. Produced via immunoSEQ multiplex PCR; TCRdb's table is partial and in-frame only. The sample has about 340,000 clones; around an eighth are singletons. Material: naive CD4+ T cells from blood. The receptors originated from a woman aged 18-29 years with type 1 diabetes. CDR3s include the opening cysteine and the closing phenylalanine or tryptophan. A D gene is named only where the DNA matches it firmly. Size values are once, few and many counts, or a class for expanded clones, and some rows have none.

TRBV2	11	few	TRBD2	TRBJ2-3	TGTGCCAGCAGTTCCGGGACTAGGCTGTATTTT	CASSSGTRLYF
TRBV11-2	17	-	TRBD2	TRBJ2-1	TGTGCCAGCACCCCTGGGACCCTAGCGGCAGACTACAATGAGCAGTTCTTC	CASTPGTLAADYNEQFF
TRBV2	12	few	-	TRBJ2-4	TGTGCCAGCAGAGCGGAGGGCAACATTCAGTACTTC	CASRAEGNIQYF
TRBV30	14	-	TRBD2	TRBJ2-2	TGTGCCTGGGGGACTAGCAGGAACACCGGGGAGCTGTTTTTT	CAWGTSRNTGELFF
TRBV25-1	16	few	TRBD1	TRBJ2-3	TGTGCCAGCAGTGCGAGCCGGGACAGGGGTTCAGATACGCAGTATTTT	CASSASRDRGSDTQYF
TRBV30	13	-	TRBD2	TRBJ2-7	TGTGCCTGGAGAGTGACAGCGGGAGGCGAGCAGTACTTC	CAWRVTAGGEQYF
TRBV28	13	many	-	TRBJ2-1	TGTGCCAGCAGTTTACTCTCAGGGGATGAGCAGTTCTTC	CASSLLSGDEQFF
TRBV2	12	-	-	TRBJ2-5	TGTGCCAGCAGTGAGCCTAGGGAGACCCAGTACTTC	CASSEPRETQYF
TRBV11-2	16	once	TRBD2	TRBJ2-1	TGTGCCAGCAGCTTAGAGGCGGGAGCCTCTTACAATGAGCAGTTCTTC	CASSLEAGASYNEQFF
TRBV30	13	-	-	TRBJ2-7	TGTGCCACGTCCCGGGGCGGGACCTACGAGCAGTACTTC	CATSRGGTYEQYF
TRBV7-9	13	few	-	TRBJ1-5	TGTGCCAGCAGCCGGGACAACAATCAGCCCCAGCATTTT	CASSRDNNQPQHF
TRBV7-8	16	-	-	TRBJ2-1	TGTGCCAGCAGCTCTGGCTGGGTCGGACAATACAATGAGCAGTTCTTC	CASSSGWVGQYNEQFF
TRBV18	14	-	-	TRBJ1-1	TGTGCCAGCTCCATGACAGGATTAAACACTGAAGCTTTCTTT	CASSMTGLNTEAFF
TRBV4-2	16	-	TRBD2	TRBJ2-1	TGTGCCAGCAGCCAAGTCGGGACTAGGAGAATGAATGAGCAGTTCTTC	CASSQVGTRRMNEQFF
TRBV6-5	15	few	TRBD2	TRBJ2-1	TGTGCCAGCAGCCCCAGCGCACTAGCGGGGAATGAGCAGTTCTTC	CASSPSALAGNEQFF
TRBV30	15	-	TRBD1	TRBJ2-5	TGTGCCTGGAGCCCTGGACAGGGTGGTTTTGAGACCCAGTACTTC	CAWSPGQGGFETQYF
TRBV29-1	13	few	-	TRBJ2-3	TGCAGCGTTTCTGGGGCCTTTGGAGATACGCAGTATTTT	CSVSGAFGDTQYF
TRBV11-2	13	few	-	TRBJ1-1	TGTGCCAGCAGCTCGGGACTAAACACTGAAGCTTTCTTT	CASSSGLNTEAFF
TRBV19	13	-	-	TRBJ1-1	TGTGCCAGTAGTATCCTCGGGGTCACTGAAGCTTTCTTT	CASSILGVTEAFF
TRBV7-9	14	-	-	TRBJ1-2	TGTGCCAGCAGCGAAGGGAGTCTGGGCTATGGCTACACCTTC	CASSEGSLGYGYTF
TRBV5-1	12	few	-	TRBJ2-6	TGCGCCAGCAGCCGCGAGATTCACGTCCTGACTTTC	CASSREIHVLTF
TRBV2	12	-	-	TRBJ2-3	TGTGCCAGCAGTGTCTCCGGAGATACGCAGTATTTT	CASSVSGDTQYF
TRBV30	18	-	-	TRBJ1-4	TGTGCCTGGAGTCCCGGTTGGAACAGGGACACAACTAATGAAAAACTGTTTTTT	CAWSPGWNRDTTNEKLFF
TRBV5-6	18	-	-	TRBJ2-1	TGTGCCAGCAGCTGGAGGGTCTATTGGGGAACATCCTACAATGAGCAGTTCTTC	CASSWRVYWGTSYNEQFF
TRBV7-2	15	-	TRBD2	TRBJ2-1	TGTGCCAGCAGCCTCATCGGGACTAGCAGCAATGAGCAGTTCTTC	CASSLIGTSSNEQFF
TRBV29-1	13	few	TRBD2	TRBJ2-1	TGCAGCGCAGGACTAGTATCCTACAATGAGCAGTTCTTC	CSAGLVSYNEQFF
TRBV4-3	13	few	-	TRBJ1-2	TGCGCCAGCAGCCAAGAGGAGTCCTATGGCTACACCTTC	CASSQEESYGYTF
TRBV28	14	few	-	TRBJ2-7	TGTGCCAGCAGTTTGGAGGTGGGGGCTTGGGAGCAGTACTTC	CASSLEVGAWEQYF
TRBV19	15	few	TRBD1	TRBJ2-7	TGTGCCAGTAGTGATCCGGGACAGGGGGCGCCCGAGCAGTACTTC	CASSDPGQGAPEQYF
TRBV30	15	few	TRBD1	TRBJ2-1	TGTGCCTGGACCGACGGACAGGGACCCTACAATGAGCAGTTCTTC	CAWTDGQGPYNEQFF
TRBV5-1	16	-	-	TRBJ2-7	TGCGCCAGCAGCCGACGGGAAATAGCGGCGTCCTACGAGCAGTACTTC	CASSRREIAASYEQYF
TRBV27	14	few	-	TRBJ1-1	TGTGCCAGCAGTTCCCTCCCGGGGAACACTGAAGCTTTCTTT	CASSSLPGNTEAFF
TRBV6-6	12	-	-	TRBJ1-4	TGTGCCAGCAGTACAGTAGGTGAAAAACTGTTTTTT	CASSTVGEKLFF
TRBV11-2	14	few	-	TRBJ2-1	TGTGCCAGCAGCCGGAGGAGGGGTAACAATGAGCAGTTCTTC	CASSRRRGNNEQFF
TRBV28	12	-	-	TRBJ1-4	TGTGCCAGCAGACTCTCTAATGAAAAACTGTTTTTT	CASRLSNEKLFF
TRBV6-5	16	-	TRBD1	TRBJ1-1	TGTGCCAGCAGTTACCTCCCGGGACAGGGGGCCACTGAAGCTTTCTTT	CASSYLPGQGATEAFF
TRBV27	18	few	TRBD1	TRBJ2-6	TGTGCCAGCAGCAATATCCGGACAGGGTTGCCTGGGGCCAACGTCCTGACTTTC	CASSNIRTGLPGANVLTF
TRBV7-9	15	-	TRBD2	TRBJ2-1	TGTGCCAGCAGCTCATCTAGCGGGAGGGCCCTTGAGCAGTTCTTC	CASSSSSGRALEQFF
TRBV10-1	14	-	-	TRBJ2-2	TGCGCCAGCAGTGGACATTTTAACACCGGGGAGCTGTTTTTT	CASSGHFNTGELFF
TRBV7-2	13	few	-	TRBJ1-3	TGTGCCAGCAGCTCCGGTTCTGGAAACACCATATATTTT	CASSSGSGNTIYF
TRBV19	14	-	-	TRBJ1-2	TGTGCCAGTACCTATCCCGGACAGCCGGGGGGCTACACCTTC	CASTYPGQPGGYTF
TRBV28	14	-	TRBD2	TRBJ2-7	TGTGCCAGCAGTCCTAGCGGGAGTATGTACGAGCAGTACTTC	CASSPSGSMYEQYF
TRBV5-4	15	-	-	TRBJ1-4	TGTGCCAGCAGCTTAGGGGGAACAACTAATGAAAAACTGTTTTTT	CASSLGGTTNEKLFF
TRBV18	14	few	-	TRBJ1-1	TGTGCCAGCTCACCACGGACTTGGGGAACTGAAGCTTTCTTT	CASSPRTWGTEAFF
TRBV5-4	15	-	TRBD2	TRBJ2-1	TGTGCCAGCAGCTTGGAACTAGCGGGACACAATGAGCAGTTCTTC	CASSLELAGHNEQFF
TRBV27	13	-	-	TRBJ2-5	TGTGCCAGCAGTCCCCGACTCCAAGAGACCCAGTACTTC	CASSPRLQETQYF
TRBV7-9	16	-	-	TRBJ2-3	TGTGCCAGCAGCCCAACCCGCGGTTCTAGCACAGATACGCAGTATTTT	CASSPTRGSSTDTQYF
TRBV7-2	13	-	-	TRBJ2-3	TGTGCCAGCAGCTCCGGACTGCCAGGAACGCAGTATTTT	CASSSGLPGTQYF
TRBV25-1	15	few	-	TRBJ1-2	TGTGCCAGCAGTGAACCGGGACTGGGGTACTATGGCTACACCTTC	CASSEPGLGYYGYTF
TRBV19	13	-	TRBD1	TRBJ2-5	TGTGCCACGACCAGGGGGCCCAAAGAGACCCAGTACTTC	CATTRGPKETQYF
TRBV7-9	16	few	TRBD1	TRBJ1-5	TGTGCCAGCAGCTCCTTCGGGACAGTGTCCAATCAGCCCCAGCATTTT	CASSSFGTVSNQPQHF
TRBV9	15	-	-	TRBJ2-1	TGTGCCAGCAGCGTAGGGCAGCGGAGTTACAATGAGCAGTTCTTC	CASSVGQRSYNEQFF
TRBV28	17	-	-	TRBJ1-5	TGTGCCAGCACTGGAGACCGCCTCGACAGGATTAATCAGCCCCAGCATTTT	CASTGDRLDRINQPQHF
TRBV6-5	15	-	TRBD2	TRBJ2-1	TGTGCCAGCAGTTATGGGCTAGCGGGACGGGATGAGCAGTTCTTC	CASSYGLAGRDEQFF
TRBV2	13	-	TRBD1	TRBJ2-1	TGTGCCAGCAGTAGGGACAGGGCTGGGGTGCAGTTCTTC	CASSRDRAGVQFF